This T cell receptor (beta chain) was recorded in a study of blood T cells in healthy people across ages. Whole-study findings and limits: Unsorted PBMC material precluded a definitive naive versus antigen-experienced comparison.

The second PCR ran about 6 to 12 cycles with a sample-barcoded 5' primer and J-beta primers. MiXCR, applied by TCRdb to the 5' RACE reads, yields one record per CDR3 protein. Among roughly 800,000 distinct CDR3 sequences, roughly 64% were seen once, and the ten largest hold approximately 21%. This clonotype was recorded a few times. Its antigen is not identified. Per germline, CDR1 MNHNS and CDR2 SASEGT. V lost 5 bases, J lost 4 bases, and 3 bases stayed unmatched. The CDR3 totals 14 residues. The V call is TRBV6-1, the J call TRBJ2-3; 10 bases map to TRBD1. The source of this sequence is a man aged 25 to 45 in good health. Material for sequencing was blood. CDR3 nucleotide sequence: TGTGCCAGCAGTCGGGACAGGGGCGCAGATACGCAGTATTTT. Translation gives CASSRDRGADTQYF.